The next 8 T cell receptor beta chains were all read from a single sample in a study of T cell responses to AZD1222 COVID-19 vaccine. Data came from immunoSEQ multiplex PCR; TCRdb stores just in-frame clones and leaves some out. The profile shows about 120,000 clones, around 84% of them singletons. This sample comprised peripheral blood, obtained 28 days after the second AZD1222 dose. The receptor source for this set is an adult who received the AZD1222 COVID-19 vaccine.

Note on this clone: One junction end disagrees with the germline gene, perhaps due to a read error. This chain connects TRBV28 to TRBJ2-1; 12 bases agree with TRBD2. Germline V CDR1 and CDR2: MDHEN, SYDVKM. The CDR3 has 14 amino acids. CDR3 DNA sequence: TGTGCCAGCAGTTTGAGGCTAGCGGGAGGGCCGGATATCTTC. This encodes CASSLRLAGGPDIF.

This clone was detected a few times. The V gene is TRBV18, the J gene TRBJ1-5, with unresolved D. Germline-derived CDR1 and CDR2 are KGHSH and LQKENI. The germline V and J ends were trimmed by 0 bases and 4 bases, with 7 bases remaining between them. This CDR3 region has 14 residues. Here the CDR3 DNA reads TGTGCCAGCTCACCACCGAGAGAAAATCAGCCCCAGCATTTT. Translated, it gives CASSPPRENQPQHF.

The genes are TRBV6-6 and TRBJ1-1; TRBD1 might be the D (5 bases). CDR1 is MNHNY, CDR2 SVGAGI, per germline (reference sequence). CDR3 size: 16 residues. With 0 bases removed from V and 5 bases from J, the gap between germline ends came to 16 bases. CDR3 DNA: TGTGCCAGCAGTTACTCTCTCGGGGGGAGAGGGACTGAAGCTTTCTTT. Translated, it gives CASSYSLGGRGTEAFF.

The chain has TRBV30 and TRBJ1-2, with D perhaps TRBD1 (5 bases). Germline CDR1 reads GTSNPN; CDR2 reads SVGIG (reference sequence). V dropped 0 bases and J dropped 1 base, with 12 bases sitting between them. The CDR3 has 15 amino acids. DNA for the CDR3: TGTGCCTGGAGTGTACATGGAGGGGTTAACTATGGCTACACCTTC. It specifies CAWSVHGGVNYGYTF.

V is TRBV3-1 (or the pseudogene TRBV3-2) and J is TRBJ2-1, with a weak D call TRBD2 (6 bases). Trimming removed 2 bases from V and 5 bases from J, with 10 bases in between. CDR1 is LGHDT, CDR2 YNNKEL, per germline (reference sequence). The CDR3 has 14 residues. The CDR3 nucleotides read TGTGCCAGCAGCCAAATGGGACTCAACAATGAGCAGTTCTTC. Protein: CASSQMGLNNEQFF.

The chain joins TRBV5-1 to TRBJ1-6, with D unresolved. The CDR3 runs to 16 residues. Germline lookup yields CDR1 SGHRS and CDR2 YFSETQ. V was pared by 0 bases and J by 7 bases, with 14 bases between. In nucleotides, the CDR3 is TGCGCCAGCAGCTTGGCAGGATTCGGGTTCAATTCACCCCTCCACTTT. Amino acid sequence: CASSLAGFGFNSPLHF.

The gene calls are TRBV28 and TRBJ1-2; a weak D match, TRBD1 (6 bases). CDR3 size: 12 residues. Germline lookup yields CDR1 MDHEN and CDR2 SYDVKM. The V and J ends lost 6 bases and 8 bases respectively, with 13 bases between them. The CDR3 spells CASSRTGLGYTF. The CDR3 DNA follows: TGTGCCAGCAGCCGTACAGGGTTAGGCTACACCTTC.

The rearrangement uses TRBV5-8 and TRBJ2-1; D remains unclear. The V gene's germline CDR1 is SGHTS and CDR2 YDEGEE. The CDR3 is 16 residues long. V was clipped by 0 bases and J by 0 bases, with 10 bases between them. The chain's CDR3 is CASSLEGFSSYNEQFF. The CDR3, as DNA: TGTGCCAGCAGCTTGGAGGGCTTTAGCTCCTACAATGAGCAGTTCTTC.